Listed here are 32 T cell receptor beta chains from one sample, sequenced in a study of cytomegalovirus exposure and HLA in healthy donors. Sequencing was performed with immunoSEQ multiplex PCR; in TCRdb, only in-frame clones are kept and a portion is missing. The sample shows over 150,000 clones, 86% of them seen only once. The source material was PBMCs. The receptors originated from a woman aged 18-29 years in good health and CMV-seronegative.

V and J are TRBV4-1 and TRBJ1-2; D is perhaps TRBD1 (5 bases). Germline CDR1 MGHRA, CDR2 YSYEKL. The CDR3 contains 15 residues. Trimming cost V 0 bases and J 4 bases, with 12 bases left between them. The CDR3: CASSQDWPGIYGYTF. For the CDR3, the DNA is TGCGCCAGCAGCCAAGATTGGCCAGGGATCTATGGCTACACCTTC.

The J gene is TRBJ1-1, the V gene TRBV5-1, with D possibly matching TRBD1 (5 bases). CDR1 is SGHRS and CDR2 is YFSETQ in the germline V gene. CDR3 size: 13 residues. V lost 1 base and J lost 4, with 8 bases in between. The CDR3 coding sequence is TGCGCCAGCAGCTTGCAGGGCCCCACTGAAGCTTTCTTT. The encoded protein is CASSLQGPTEAFF.

The rearrangement joins TRBV4-1 to TRBJ1-1; a possible D gene is TRBD1 (5 bases). This CDR3 contains 14 residues. The V end lost 0 bases, the J end lost 3 bases, and 8 bases lay between the germline ends. CDR1 is MGHRA and CDR2 is YSYEKL in the germline V gene. This CDR3 reads CASSQDRRDTEAFF. CDR3 DNA: TGCGCCAGCAGCCAAGATCGCAGGGACACTGAAGCTTTCTTT.

V and J are TRBV7-9 and TRBJ1-1; 8 bases fit TRBD1. Germline V lookup: CDR1 SEHNR, CDR2 FQNEAQ (reference sequence). The CDR3 has 15 residues. Trimming removed 6 bases from V and 5 bases from J; junction bases left unmatched: 11. CDR3 region: CASSQSSGGPTEAFF. CDR3 DNA: TGTGCCAGCAGTCAGAGTTCAGGGGGCCCAACTGAAGCTTTCTTT.

The rearrangement joins TRBV5-8 to TRBJ1-5; 7 nucleotides match TRBD1. This CDR3 is 15 amino acids long. V lost 4 bases and J lost 3; bases outside the gene matches: 7. Germline V gives CDR1 SGHTS, CDR2 YDEGEE. The DNA of the CDR3 is TGTGCCAGCAGCCCCTTTGACAGGGACAATCAGCCCCAGCATTTT. Amino acids: CASSPFDRDNQPQHF.

The genes are TRBV27 and TRBJ2-6; maybe TRBD2 (6 bases). V lost 8 bases and J 0 bases, leaving 17 bases between the germline ends. The CDR3 runs to 17 residues. The germline V gene encodes CDR1 MNHEY and CDR2 SMNVEV (reference sequence). CDR3 nucleotides: TGTGCCAGCGGCCGGGACTTTCTAAACTCTGGGGCCAACGTCCTGACTTTC. Encoded protein: CASGRDFLNSGANVLTF. The full variable domain, in which reference TRBV27 and TRBJ2-6 provide the parts outside the CDR3, is EAQVTQNPRYLITVTGKKLTVTCSQNMNHEYMSWYRQDPGLGLRQIYYSMNVEVTDKGDVPEGYKVSRKEKRNFPLILESPSPNQTSLYFCASGRDFLNSGANVLTFGAGSRLTVL.

This clone was found once. The rearrangement uses TRBV11-2 and TRBJ1-5; TRBD1 matches at 12 bases. From germline, CDR1 is SGHAT and CDR2 FQNNGV. The CDR3 has 19 amino acids. V shed 2 bases and J 0 bases; nucleotides not matched to a gene: 8. Written as DNA, the CDR3 is TGTGCCAGCAGCTTAACCCGGGACAGGGGGCTTAATAGCAATCAGCCCCAGCATTTT. Its protein is CASSLTRDRGLNSNQPQHF.

This clone was detected only a few times. The chain combines TRBV19 with TRBJ1-1, with 7 bases that match TRBD1. This CDR3 has 12 residues. V lost 11 bases to trimming and J lost 1 base; unmatched junction nucleotides: 4. Germline assignment: CDR1 LNHDA and CDR2 SQIVND (reference sequence). CDR3 amino acids: CASRDRNTEAFF. As DNA, the CDR3 is TGTGCCTCAAGGGACAGGAACACTGAAGCTTTCTTT.

This chain uses TRBV29-1 with TRBJ1-1; 8 nucleotides match TRBD1. Germline values: CDR1 SQVTM, CDR2 ANQGSEA. The CDR3 consists of 15 residues. Germline trimming cut 4 bases from V and 4 bases from J; bases unmatched to any gene: 11. CDR3 in amino acids: CSVVQGAEVGTEAFF. CDR3 in DNA: TGCAGCGTTGTCCAGGGGGCGGAGGTGGGCACTGAAGCTTTCTTT. Full variable domain (outside the CDR3, taken from reference TRBV29-1 and TRBJ1-1): SAVISQKPSRDICQRGTSLTIQCQVDSQVTMMFWYRQQPGQSLTLIATANQGSEATYESGFVIDKFPISRPNLTFSTLTVSNMSPEDSSIYLCSVVQGAEVGTEAFFGQGTRLTVV.

J is TRBJ2-1 and V is TRBV19; D uncertain. This CDR3 comprises 13 residues. CDR1 is LNHDA, CDR2 SQIVND, per germline (reference sequence). V lost 5 bases and J 6 bases, leaving 11 bases between the germline ends. CDR3 residues: CASSEVALNEQFF. The CDR3 DNA follows: TGTGCCAGTAGTGAGGTAGCACTCAATGAGCAGTTCTTC.

V is TRBV6-5 and J is TRBJ1-1, with 8 bases lining up with TRBD1. The CDR3 spans 12 residues. Germline trimming cut 5 bases from V and 8 bases from J; bases unmatched to any gene: 4. Germline CDR1 reads MNHEY; CDR2 reads SVGAGI. The CDR3 sequence is CASSRRQGEAFF. CDR3 in DNA: TGTGCCAGCAGTCGCCGACAGGGGGAAGCTTTCTTT.

CDR3 in amino acids: CSSTGKTEAFF. CDR3 nucleotide sequence: TGCAGTTCAACAGGGAAGACTGAAGCTTTCTTT. The chain uses TRBV20-1 and TRBJ1-1; a possible D gene is TRBD1 (6 bases). Germline-derived CDR1 and CDR2 are DFQATT and SNEGSKA (reference sequence). V dropped 8 bases and J dropped 5 bases, with 12 bases sitting between them. This CDR3 is 11 amino acids long.

The chain links TRBV4-1 to TRBJ2-7; D perhaps matches TRBD1 (6 bases). Per the germline V gene, CDR1 is MGHRA and CDR2 is YSYEKL. This CDR3 spans 15 amino acids. V lost 1 base, J lost 2 bases, and 12 bases lay in between. CDR3 bases: TGCGCCAGCAGCCAAGGGGGGCAGGGGCCCTACGAGCAGTACTTC. Translated: CASSQGGQGPYEQYF.

This clone was counted at least ten times. The chain recombines TRBV19 with TRBJ1-2; no clear D. CDR3 length: 12 residues. The V and J ends lost 5 bases and 4 bases respectively, with 8 bases between them. Germline-derived CDR1 and CDR2 are LNHDA and SQIVND (reference sequence). CDR3 amino acids: CASSEAPYGYTF. The CDR3 DNA reads as TGTGCCAGTAGTGAGGCTCCCTATGGCTACACCTTC.

This chain links TRBV5-1 with TRBJ1-1; TRBD1 is a possible D gene (6 bases). The CDR3 has 14 amino acids. V was clipped by 6 bases and J by 1 base, with 13 bases between them. CDR1 is SGHRS and CDR2 is YFSETQ in the germline V gene. The CDR3 region is CASIQGTSNTEAFF. CDR3 in DNA: TGCGCCAGCATACAGGGTACTTCGAACACTGAAGCTTTCTTT.

The chain employs TRBV18 and TRBJ2-6; 9 bases fit TRBD1. Germline values: CDR1 KGHSH, CDR2 LQKENI. CDR3 length: 21 residues. Losses at the gene ends were 3 bases for V and 4 bases for J; bases not matched to a gene: 19. The chain's CDR3 is CASSPTWDRVGSEGGANVLTF. As DNA, the CDR3 is TGTGCCAGCTCACCGACATGGGACAGGGTGGGTTCTGAAGGAGGGGCCAACGTCCTGACTTTC.

This sequence joins TRBV27 and TRBJ1-6; no firm D call. Trimming shortened V by 7 bases and J by 2 bases, and 9 bases separated the two germline ends. The V gene's germline CDR1 is MNHEY and CDR2 SMNVEV (reference sequence). This CDR3 is 14 amino acids long. CDR3 sequence reads: CASKPGAYNSPLHF. CDR3 coding DNA: TGTGCCAGCAAGCCCGGGGCCTATAATTCACCCCTCCACTTT.

This sequence joins TRBV5-1 and TRBJ1-4; D not certain. The V and J ends lost 7 bases and 5 bases respectively, with 21 bases between them. CDR3 length: 16 residues. Looked up from germline, CDR1 is SGHRS and CDR2 is YFSETQ. The CDR3 DNA reads as TGCGCCAGCTCAGCCCAAGGGAGTGACTGGAATGAAAAACTGTTTTTT. This codes for CASSAQGSDWNEKLFF.

This clone was seen once. The chain recombines TRBV4-3 with TRBJ1-1; 7 bases line up with TRBD1. In germline, CDR1 is LGHNA, CDR2 YSLEER. The CDR3 extends over 15 amino acids. The trim removed 0 bases at V and 6 bases at J, leaving 7 bases unmatched. This CDR3 is CASSQEVRGGPEAFF. CDR3 bases: TGCGCCAGCAGCCAAGAGGTTAGAGGGGGCCCTGAAGCTTTCTTT.

This chain links TRBV4-2 with TRBJ1-4; D is uncertain. CDR1 and CDR2 (germline): LGHNA, YNFKEQ. There are 15 residues in the CDR3. The germline V and J ends were trimmed by 2 bases and 5 bases, with 12 bases remaining between them. CDR3 protein: CASSQREAANEKLFF. In nucleotides, the CDR3 is TGTGCCAGCAGCCAAAGGGAGGCCGCGAATGAAAAACTGTTTTTT.

The V gene is TRBV27, the J gene TRBJ1-2, with D maybe TRBD1 (5 bases). There are 13 residues in the CDR3. V was cut by 2 bases and J by 3 bases, with 7 bases left in between. Per the germline V gene, CDR1 is MNHEY and CDR2 is SMNVEV (reference sequence). The CDR3 is CASSLQGDYGYTF. The CDR3 DNA is TGTGCCAGCAGTTTACAGGGCGACTATGGCTACACCTTC.

The V and J genes are TRBV5-1 and TRBJ2-1; 11 nucleotides align to TRBD2. The length of the CDR3 is 14 residues. CDR1 and CDR2 from the germline V gene are SGHRS and YFSETQ. Losses at the gene ends were 0 bases for V and 8 bases for J; bases not matched to a gene: 1. The CDR3 loop is CASSLGLAGYEQFF. The CDR3 bases are TGCGCCAGCAGCTTGGGACTAGCGGGATATGAGCAGTTCTTC.

V and J are TRBV29-1 and TRBJ1-1; tentatively, D is TRBD1 (5 bases). CDR3 length: 14 residues. The germline gives CDR1 SQVTM, CDR2 ANQGSEA. The germline V and J ends were trimmed by 7 bases and 11 bases, with 26 bases remaining between them. The CDR3 region has the DNA TGCAGCGCCGGGGGAGCAGTTGGTTATTCTGGGGCTTTCTTT. Amino acids: CSAGGAVGYSGAFF.

The V and J genes are TRBV4-1 and TRBJ2-7; D gene uncertain. Trimming left V 0 bases short and J 4 bases short, with 7 bases between. The V gene's germline CDR1 is MGHRA and CDR2 YSYEKL. CDR3 length: 13 residues. The CDR3 loop reads CASSQDILYEQYF. CDR3 DNA sequence: TGCGCCAGCAGCCAAGATATTTTGTACGAGCAGTACTTC.

The rearrangement joins TRBV9 to TRBJ2-3; D possibly corresponds to TRBD2 (6 bases). CDR1 and CDR2 (germline): SGDLS, YYNGEE. CDR3 length: 14 residues. Trimming cost V 0 bases and J 6 bases, with 11 bases left between them. The CDR3 DNA reads as TGTGCCAGCAGCGTAGCGGGGGTTGGCGATACGCAGTATTTT. It codes for CASSVAGVGDTQYF.

The V and J genes are TRBV7-9 and TRBJ1-2; tentative D call: TRBD1 (5 bases). This CDR3 is 14 amino acids long. Germline values: CDR1 SEHNR, CDR2 FQNEAQ (reference sequence). V lost 3 bases, J lost 2 bases, and 10 bases lay in between. The CDR3 DNA reads TGTGCCAGCAGCTTCCCAGGGAGGAACTATGGCTACACCTTC. This codes for CASSFPGRNYGYTF. Based on the CDR3 plus reference TRBV7-9 and TRBJ1-2, the full variable domain is DTGVSQNPRHKITKRGQNVTFRCDPISEHNRLYWYRQTLGQGPEFLTYFQNEAQLEKSRLLSDRFSAERPKGSFSTLEIQRTEQGDSAMYLCASSFPGRNYGYTFGSGTRLTVV.

The V gene is TRBV9, the J gene TRBJ1-5; 8 bases are shared with TRBD1. The CDR3 runs to 15 residues. The V gene's germline CDR1 is SGDLS and CDR2 YYNGEE. The V gene end was trimmed by 3 bases and the J gene end by 5 bases; junction bases not matched to a gene: 7. This CDR3 is CASSGGQDQDQPQHF. The CDR3 coding sequence is TGTGCCAGCAGCGGGGGACAGGACCAGGATCAGCCCCAGCATTTT.

This rearrangement joins TRBV5-6 to TRBJ2-7; D unresolved. V shed 3 bases and J shed 6 bases, with 19 bases lying between them. Germline V CDR1 and CDR2: SGHDT, YYEEEE. The CDR3 totals 15 residues. The CDR3: CASSSLQVSGFEQYF. The CDR3 DNA reads as TGTGCCAGCAGCTCCCTGCAGGTCTCCGGCTTCGAGCAGTACTTC.

This clone was recorded a few times. V gene TRBV6-1 combines with J gene TRBJ2-3, with 12 bases lining up with TRBD2. J was trimmed by 4 bases and V by 6 bases; bases with no gene match: 5. CDR3 length: 15 residues. Germline V gives CDR1 MNHNS, CDR2 SASEGT. CDR3: CASRASSGGADTQYF. The CDR3 coding sequence is TGTGCCAGCAGGGCGTCTAGCGGGGGGGCAGATACGCAGTATTTT.

The gene calls are TRBV7-6 and TRBJ2-3; a possible D gene is TRBD2 (7 bases). Trimming pared 1 base from V and 5 bases from J, leaving 19 bases between. The CDR3 extends over 17 amino acids. Germline-derived CDR1 and CDR2 are SGHVS and FNYEAQ. CDR3 coding DNA: TGTGCCAGCAGCTTAGGTATACGTGGGGGGGCCGGAGATACGCAGTATTTT. Translating it yields CASSLGIRGGAGDTQYF.

V gene TRBV7-2 combines with J gene TRBJ1-2, with D hard to call. CDR1 is SGHTA and CDR2 is FQGNSA in the germline V gene. The CDR3 covers 15 residues. Trimming left V 1 base short and J 2 bases short, with 11 bases between. CDR3 in amino acids: CASSLGDILNYGYTF. The CDR3 nucleotides are TGTGCCAGCAGCTTAGGAGACATATTGAACTATGGCTACACCTTC.

V is TRBV10-3 and J is TRBJ2-1, with TRBD2 identical over 7 bases. The junction had 5 bases not matched to a gene; V was cut back by 0 bases and J by 3 bases. CDR1 is ENHRY, CDR2 SYGVKD, per germline. The CDR3 length is 16 residues. The chain's CDR3 is CAISESTGGFYNEQFF. The CDR3, as DNA: TGTGCCATCAGTGAGTCGACGGGGGGTTTCTACAATGAGCAGTTCTTC.